This T cell receptor beta chain was recovered during a study of blood T cell repertoires in COVID-19. Study details: Collection of acute and convalescent COVID-19 samples took place in the United States, Italy and Spain. PBMCs, B-cell-depleted T cells, or T cells were the source of the cDNA or gDNA that made up the material.

Germline values: CDR1 MNHNS, CDR2 SASEGT. V lost 6 bases, J lost 4 bases, and 8 bases stayed unmatched. The CDR3 loop spans 16 amino acids. Source study methods: Estimation of nucleated cell counts was performed using reference gene primer amplification. Repertoires were generated with immunoSEQ multiplex PCR, while TCRdb's copy carries only in-frame clones and drops some. Clonal size and the V and J genes are those of that table, whereas D and trimming came from the DNA. The sample lists some 76,000 clones, 90% occurring once. The origin of this receptor is a woman between 18 and 29 years old with acute or convalescent COVID-19. Source material: peripheral blood. The chain links TRBV6-1 to TRBJ2-2; 10 nucleotides align to TRBD1. CDR3 in DNA: TGTGCCAGCAGGGAACCGGGACAGGGGCCCACCGGGGAGCTGTTTTTT. This codes for CASREPGQGPTGELFF.